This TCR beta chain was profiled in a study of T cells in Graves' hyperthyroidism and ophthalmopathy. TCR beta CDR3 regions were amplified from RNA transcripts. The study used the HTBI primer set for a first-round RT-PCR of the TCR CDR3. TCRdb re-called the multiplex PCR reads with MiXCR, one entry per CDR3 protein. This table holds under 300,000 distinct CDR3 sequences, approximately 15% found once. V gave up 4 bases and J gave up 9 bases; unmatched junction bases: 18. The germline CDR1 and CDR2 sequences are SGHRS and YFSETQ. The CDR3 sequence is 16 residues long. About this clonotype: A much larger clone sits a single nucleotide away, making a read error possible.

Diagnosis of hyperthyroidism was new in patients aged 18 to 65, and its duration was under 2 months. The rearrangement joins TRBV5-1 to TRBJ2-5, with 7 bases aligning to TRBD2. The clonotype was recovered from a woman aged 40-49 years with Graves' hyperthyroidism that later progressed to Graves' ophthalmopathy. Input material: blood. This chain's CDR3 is CASSRELRGSWESQYF. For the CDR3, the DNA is TGCGCCAGCAGCCGAGAACTTCGCGGGAGTTGGGAGTCCCAGTACTTC.